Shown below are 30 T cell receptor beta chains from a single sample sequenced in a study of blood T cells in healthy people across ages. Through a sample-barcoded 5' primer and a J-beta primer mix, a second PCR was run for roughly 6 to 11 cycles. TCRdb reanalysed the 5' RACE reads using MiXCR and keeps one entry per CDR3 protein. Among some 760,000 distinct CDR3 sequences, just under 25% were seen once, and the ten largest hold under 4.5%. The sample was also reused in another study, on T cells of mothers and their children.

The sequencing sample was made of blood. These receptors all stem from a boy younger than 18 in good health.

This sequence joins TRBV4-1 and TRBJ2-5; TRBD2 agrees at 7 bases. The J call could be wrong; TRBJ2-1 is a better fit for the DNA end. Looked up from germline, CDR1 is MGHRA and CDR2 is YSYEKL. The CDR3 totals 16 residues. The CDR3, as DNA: TGCGCCAGCAGCCAACCACTAGCGCCAGCCCACAATGAGCAGTTCTTC. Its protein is CASSQPLAPAHNEQFF.

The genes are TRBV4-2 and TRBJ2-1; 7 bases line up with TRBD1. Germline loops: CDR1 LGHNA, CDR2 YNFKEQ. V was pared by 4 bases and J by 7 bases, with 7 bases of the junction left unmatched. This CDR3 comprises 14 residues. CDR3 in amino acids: CASSPEQGTNEQFF. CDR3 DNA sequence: TGTGCCAGCAGCCCCGAACAGGGGACGAATGAGCAGTTCTTC.

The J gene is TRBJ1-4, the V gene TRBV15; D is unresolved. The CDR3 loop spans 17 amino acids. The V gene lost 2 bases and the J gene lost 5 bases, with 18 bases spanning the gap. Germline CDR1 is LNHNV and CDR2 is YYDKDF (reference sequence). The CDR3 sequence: CATSRRSLTNLNEKLFF. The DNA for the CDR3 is TGTGCCACCAGCAGACGGAGTCTCACTAACCTAAATGAAAAACTGTTTTTT.

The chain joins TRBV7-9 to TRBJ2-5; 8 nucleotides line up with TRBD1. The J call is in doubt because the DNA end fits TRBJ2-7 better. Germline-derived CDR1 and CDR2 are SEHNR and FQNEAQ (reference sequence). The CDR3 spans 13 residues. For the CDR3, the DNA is TGTGCCAGCAGCCCAGGGGGCCTCTACGAGCAGTACTTC. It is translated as CASSPGGLYEQYF.

CDR3 bases: TGCAGTGCCAACCGGGACGGAACTTACAATGAGCAGTTCTTC. Translated, it gives CSANRDGTYNEQFF. The V call is TRBV20-1, the J call TRBJ2-5; D is perhaps TRBD1 or TRBD2 (5 bases each). The end of the DNA aligns better with TRBJ2-1, so the J call may be wrong. The V gene's germline CDR1 is DFQATT and CDR2 SNEGSKA (reference sequence). The CDR3 spans 14 residues.

The CDR3, as DNA: TGCAGTGCTTTGTTCGGGGCAGGGGGGAAGAAAACCGGGGAGCTGTTTTTT. Protein: CSALFGAGGKKTGELFF. This chain uses TRBV20-1 with TRBJ2-2, with D possibly TRBD1 on 7 matching bases. This CDR3 comprises 17 residues. From germline, CDR1 is DFQATT and CDR2 SNEGSKA (reference sequence). Trimming stripped 5 bases from V and 5 bases from J, with 24 bases between.

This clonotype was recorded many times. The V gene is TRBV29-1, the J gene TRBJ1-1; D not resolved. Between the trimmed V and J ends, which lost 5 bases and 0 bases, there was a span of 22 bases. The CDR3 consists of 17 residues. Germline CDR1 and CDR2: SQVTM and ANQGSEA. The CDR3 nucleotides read TGCAGCGTTATGCCAGGTGAGAGACGATACCTGAACACTGAAGCTTTCTTT. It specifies CSVMPGERRYLNTEAFF.

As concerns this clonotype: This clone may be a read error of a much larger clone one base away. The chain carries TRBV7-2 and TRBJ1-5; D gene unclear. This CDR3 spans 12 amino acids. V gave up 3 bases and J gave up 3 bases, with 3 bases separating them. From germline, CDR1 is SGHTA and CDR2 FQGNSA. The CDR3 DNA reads TGTGCCAGCAGCTTTAACAATCAGCCCCAGCATTTT. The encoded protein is CASSFNNQPQHF. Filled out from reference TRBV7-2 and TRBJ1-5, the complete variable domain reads GAGVSQSPSNKVTEKGKDVELRCDPISGHTALYWYRQSLGQGLEFLIYFQGNSAPDKSGLPSDRFSAERTGGSVSTLTIQRTQQEDSAVYLCASSFNNQPQHFGDGTRLSIL.

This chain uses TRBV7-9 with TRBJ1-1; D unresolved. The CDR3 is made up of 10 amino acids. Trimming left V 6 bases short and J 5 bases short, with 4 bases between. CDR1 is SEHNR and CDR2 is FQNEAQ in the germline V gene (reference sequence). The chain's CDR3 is CASRSTEAFF. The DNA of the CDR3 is TGTGCCAGCAGGAGTACTGAAGCTTTCTTT.

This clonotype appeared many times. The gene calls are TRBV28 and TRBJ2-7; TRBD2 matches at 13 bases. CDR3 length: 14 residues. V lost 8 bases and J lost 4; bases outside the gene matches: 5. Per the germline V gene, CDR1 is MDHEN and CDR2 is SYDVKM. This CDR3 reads CASGGTSGIYEQYF. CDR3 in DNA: TGTGCCAGCGGAGGGACTAGCGGGATTTACGAGCAGTACTTC.

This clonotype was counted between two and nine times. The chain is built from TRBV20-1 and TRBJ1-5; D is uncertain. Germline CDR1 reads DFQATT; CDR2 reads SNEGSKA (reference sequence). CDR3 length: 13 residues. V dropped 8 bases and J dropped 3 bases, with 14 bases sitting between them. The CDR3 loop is CSPREDPNQPQHF. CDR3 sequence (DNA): TGCAGTCCCCGGGAGGATCCCAATCAGCCCCAGCATTTT.

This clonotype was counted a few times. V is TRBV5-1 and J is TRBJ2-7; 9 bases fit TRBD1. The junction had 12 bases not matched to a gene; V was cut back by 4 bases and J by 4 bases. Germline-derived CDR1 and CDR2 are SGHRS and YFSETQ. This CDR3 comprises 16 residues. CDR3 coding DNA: TGCGCCAGCAGCCCCGAACTGACAGGGGGTTATTACGAGCAGTACTTC. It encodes CASSPELTGGYYEQYF.

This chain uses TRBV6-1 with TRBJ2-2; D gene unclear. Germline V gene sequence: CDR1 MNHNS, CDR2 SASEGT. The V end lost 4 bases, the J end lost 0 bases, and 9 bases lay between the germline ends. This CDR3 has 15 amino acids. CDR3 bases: TGTGCCAGCAGTGTCAACAGTCCGAACACCGGGGAGCTGTTTTTT. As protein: CASSVNSPNTGELFF.

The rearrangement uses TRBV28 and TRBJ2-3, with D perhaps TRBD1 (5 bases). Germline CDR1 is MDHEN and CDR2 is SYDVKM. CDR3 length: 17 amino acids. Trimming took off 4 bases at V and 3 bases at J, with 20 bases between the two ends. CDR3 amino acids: CASSSKNYRQKTDTQYF. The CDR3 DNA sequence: TGTGCCAGCAGTTCGAAAAATTATAGACAGAAGACAGATACGCAGTATTTT.

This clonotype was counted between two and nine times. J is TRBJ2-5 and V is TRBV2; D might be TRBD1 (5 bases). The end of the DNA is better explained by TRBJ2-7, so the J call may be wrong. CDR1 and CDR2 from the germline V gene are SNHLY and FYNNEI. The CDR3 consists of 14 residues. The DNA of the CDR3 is TGTGCCAGCAGCCCCGTAGGGGCTGGCGACGAGCAGTACTTC. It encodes CASSPVGAGDEQYF.

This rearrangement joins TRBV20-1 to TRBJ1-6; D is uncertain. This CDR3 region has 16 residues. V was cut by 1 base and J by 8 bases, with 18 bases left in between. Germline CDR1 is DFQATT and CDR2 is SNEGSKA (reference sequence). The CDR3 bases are TGCAGTGCTAGAGTTCGCCCTCCGGGAGCGGATTCACCCCTCCACTTT. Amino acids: CSARVRPPGADSPLHF.

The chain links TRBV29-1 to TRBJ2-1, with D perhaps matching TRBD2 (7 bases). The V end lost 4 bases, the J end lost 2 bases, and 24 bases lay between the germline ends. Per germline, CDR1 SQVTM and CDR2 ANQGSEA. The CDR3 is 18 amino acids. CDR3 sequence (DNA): TGCAGCGTTGTATCGGGGTTTCTTGCGGGGGCGCCCTACAATGAGCAGTTCTTC. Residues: CSVVSGFLAGAPYNEQFF.

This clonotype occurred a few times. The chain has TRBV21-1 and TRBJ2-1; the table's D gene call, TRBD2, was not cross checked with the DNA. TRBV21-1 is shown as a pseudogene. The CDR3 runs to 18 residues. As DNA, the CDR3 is TGTGCCAGCATCCCGGGACTAGCGGGATCGAGCTCCTACAATGAGCAGTTCTTC. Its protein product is CASIPGLAGSSSYNEQFF.

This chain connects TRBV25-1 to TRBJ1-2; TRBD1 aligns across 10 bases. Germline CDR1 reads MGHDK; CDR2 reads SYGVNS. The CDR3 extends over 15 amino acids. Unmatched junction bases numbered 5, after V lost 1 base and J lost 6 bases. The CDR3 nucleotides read TGTGCCAGCAGTGAATCGGGACAGGGGTTGAATGGCTACACCTTC. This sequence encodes CASSESGQGLNGYTF.

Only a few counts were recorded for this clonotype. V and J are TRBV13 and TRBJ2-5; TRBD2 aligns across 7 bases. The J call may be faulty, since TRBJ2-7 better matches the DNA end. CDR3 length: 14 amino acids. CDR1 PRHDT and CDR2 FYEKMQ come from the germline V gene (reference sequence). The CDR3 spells CASSKREVGFEQYF. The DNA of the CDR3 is TGTGCCAGCAGCAAGCGGGAAGTGGGGTTCGAGCAGTACTTC.

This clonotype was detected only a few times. As DNA, the CDR3 is TGTGCCAGCAGACACGAAGAGACCCAGTACTTC. Its translation: CASRHEETQYF. The chain joins TRBV7-6 to TRBJ2-5; no clear D. CDR3 length: 11 amino acids. V lost 6 bases and J 3 bases, leaving 5 bases between the germline ends. Germline V gene sequence: CDR1 SGHVS, CDR2 FNYEAQ.

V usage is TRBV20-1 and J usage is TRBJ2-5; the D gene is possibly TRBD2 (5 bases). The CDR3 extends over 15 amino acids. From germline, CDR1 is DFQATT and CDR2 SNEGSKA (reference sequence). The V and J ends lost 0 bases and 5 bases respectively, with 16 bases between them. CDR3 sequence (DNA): TGCAGTGCTAGAGACGGGGATAATGGCTATGAGACCCAGTACTTC. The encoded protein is CSARDGDNGYETQYF.

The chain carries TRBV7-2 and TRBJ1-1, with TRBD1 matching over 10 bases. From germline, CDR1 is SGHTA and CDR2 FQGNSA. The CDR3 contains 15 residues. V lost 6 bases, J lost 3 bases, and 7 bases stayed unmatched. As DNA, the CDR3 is TGTGCCAGCAGGTTGGGACAGGGGATCGACACTGAAGCTTTCTTT. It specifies CASRLGQGIDTEAFF.

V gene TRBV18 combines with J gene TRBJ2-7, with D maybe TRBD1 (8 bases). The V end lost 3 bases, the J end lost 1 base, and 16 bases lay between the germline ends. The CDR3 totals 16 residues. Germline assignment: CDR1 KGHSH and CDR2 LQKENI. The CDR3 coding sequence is TGTGCCAGCTCACCCGGACAGGGCGGGAGTTCCTACGAGCAGTACTTC. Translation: CASSPGQGGSSYEQYF.

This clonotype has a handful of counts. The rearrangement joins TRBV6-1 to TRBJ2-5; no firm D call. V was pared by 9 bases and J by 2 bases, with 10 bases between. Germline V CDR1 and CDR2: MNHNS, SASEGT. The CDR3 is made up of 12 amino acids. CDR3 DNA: TGTGCCAGTGGACGGCAACAAGAGACCCAGTACTTC. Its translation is CASGRQQETQYF.

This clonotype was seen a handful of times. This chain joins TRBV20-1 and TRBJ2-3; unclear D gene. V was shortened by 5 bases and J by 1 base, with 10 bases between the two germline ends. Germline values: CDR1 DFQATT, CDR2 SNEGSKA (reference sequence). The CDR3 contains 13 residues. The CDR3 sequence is CSALRYRTDTQYF. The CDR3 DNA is TGCAGTGCTCTCAGGTACCGCACAGATACGCAGTATTTT.

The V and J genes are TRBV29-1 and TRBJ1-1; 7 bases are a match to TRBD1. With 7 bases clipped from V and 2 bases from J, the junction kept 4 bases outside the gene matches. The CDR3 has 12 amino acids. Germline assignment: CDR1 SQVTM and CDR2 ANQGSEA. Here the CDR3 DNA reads TGCAGCGCTAGGGACAGCAACACTGAAGCTTTCTTT. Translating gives CSARDSNTEAFF.

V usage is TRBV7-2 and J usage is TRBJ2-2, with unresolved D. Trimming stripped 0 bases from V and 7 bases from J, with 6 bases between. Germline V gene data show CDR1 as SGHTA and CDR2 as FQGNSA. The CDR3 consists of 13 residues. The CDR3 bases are TGTGCCAGCAGCTTAGCGGCTATCGGGGAGCTGTTTTTT. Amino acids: CASSLAAIGELFF.

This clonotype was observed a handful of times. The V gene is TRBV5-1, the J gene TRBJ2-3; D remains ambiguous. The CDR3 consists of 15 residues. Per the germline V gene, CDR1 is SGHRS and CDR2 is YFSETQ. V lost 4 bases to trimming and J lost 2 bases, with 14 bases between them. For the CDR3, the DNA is TGCGCCAGCAGCCTGGTGATGGCGGACACAGATACGCAGTATTTT. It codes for CASSLVMADTDTQYF. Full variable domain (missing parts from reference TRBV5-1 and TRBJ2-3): KAGVTQTPRYLIKTRGQQVTLSCSPISGHRSVSWYQQTPGQGLQFLFEYFSETQRNKGNFPGRFSGRQFSNSRSEMNVSTLELGDSALYLCASSLVMADTDTQYFGPGTRLTVL.

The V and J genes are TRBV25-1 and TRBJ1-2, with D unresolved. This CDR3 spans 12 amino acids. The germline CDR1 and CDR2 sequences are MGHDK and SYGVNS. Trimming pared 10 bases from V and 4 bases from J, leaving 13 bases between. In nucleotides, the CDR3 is TGTGCCACCTCTGGGTCTGGCTATGGCTACACCTTC. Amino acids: CATSGSGYGYTF.